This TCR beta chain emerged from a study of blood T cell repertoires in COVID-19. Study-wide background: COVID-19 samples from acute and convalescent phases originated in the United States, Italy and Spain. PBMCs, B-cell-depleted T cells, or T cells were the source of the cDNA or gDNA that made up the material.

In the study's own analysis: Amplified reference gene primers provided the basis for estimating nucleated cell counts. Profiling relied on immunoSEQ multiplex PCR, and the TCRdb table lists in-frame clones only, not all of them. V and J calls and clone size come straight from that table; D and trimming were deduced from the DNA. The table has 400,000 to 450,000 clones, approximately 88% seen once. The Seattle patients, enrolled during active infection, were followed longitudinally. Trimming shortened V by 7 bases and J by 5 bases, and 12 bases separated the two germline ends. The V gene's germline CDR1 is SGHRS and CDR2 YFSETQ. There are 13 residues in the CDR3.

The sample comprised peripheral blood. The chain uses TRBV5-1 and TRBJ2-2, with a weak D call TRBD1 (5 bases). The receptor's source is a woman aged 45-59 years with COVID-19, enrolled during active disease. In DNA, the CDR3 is TGCGCCAGCGGGGCGAGAAGTACCGGGGAGCTGTTTTTT. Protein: CASGARSTGELFF.